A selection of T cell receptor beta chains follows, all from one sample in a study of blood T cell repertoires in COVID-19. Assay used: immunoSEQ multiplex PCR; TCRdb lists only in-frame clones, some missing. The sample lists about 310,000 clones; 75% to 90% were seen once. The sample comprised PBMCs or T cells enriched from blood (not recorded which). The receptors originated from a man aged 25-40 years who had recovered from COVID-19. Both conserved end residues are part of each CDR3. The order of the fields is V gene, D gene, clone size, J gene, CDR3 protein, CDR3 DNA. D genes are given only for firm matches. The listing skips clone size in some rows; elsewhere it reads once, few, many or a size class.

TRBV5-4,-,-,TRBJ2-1,CASSPRGSYNEQFF,TGTGCCAGCAGCCCCCGCGGCTCCTACAATGAGCAGTTCTTC
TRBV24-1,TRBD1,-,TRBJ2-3,CATSDRQGKDTQYF,TGTGCCACCAGTGACCGACAGGGTAAAGATACGCAGTATTTT
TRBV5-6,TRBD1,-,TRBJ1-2,CASSRDRRDYGYTF,TGTGCCAGCAGCAGGGACAGGCGGGACTATGGCTACACCTTC
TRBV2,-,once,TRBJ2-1,CASSEAVGHYEQFF,TGTGCCAGCAGTGAAGCGGTGGGGCACTATGAGCAGTTCTTC
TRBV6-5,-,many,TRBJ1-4,CASSYGPGNEKLFF,TGTGCCAGCAGTTACGGGCCAGGGAATGAAAAACTGTTTTTT
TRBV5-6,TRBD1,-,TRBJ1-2,CASSLSRDRGAYGYTF,TGTGCCAGCAGCTTGTCCCGGGACAGGGGCGCCTATGGCTACACCTTC
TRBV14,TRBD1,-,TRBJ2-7,CASSQGGQGYEQYF,TGTGCCAGCAGCCAAGGAGGACAGGGGTACGAGCAGTACTTC
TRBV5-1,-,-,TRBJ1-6,CASSLVGHRNSPLHF,TGCGCCAGCAGCTTGGTAGGACACCGCAATTCACCCCTCCACTTT
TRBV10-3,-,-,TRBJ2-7,CAITSGSPYEQYF,TGTGCCATCACCTCCGGTTCCCCCTACGAGCAGTACTTC
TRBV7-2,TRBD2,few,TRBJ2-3,CASSFLAGVNTDTQYF,TGTGCCAGCAGCTTCTTAGCGGGGGTTAACACAGATACGCAGTATTTT
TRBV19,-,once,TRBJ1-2,CASNGGAAYGYTF,TGTGCCAGCAACGGGGGGGCGGCCTATGGCTACACCTTC
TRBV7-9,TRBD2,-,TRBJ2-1,CASSPRTGTSMDEQFF,TGTGCCAGCAGCCCCCGAACCGGGACTAGCATGGATGAGCAGTTCTTC
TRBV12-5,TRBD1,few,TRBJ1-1,CASATRQGRRMNTEAFF,TGTGCTAGTGCCACCCGACAGGGAAGGAGAATGAACACTGAAGCTTTCTTT
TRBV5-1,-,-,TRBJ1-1,CASSLDSRGTEAFF,TGCGCCAGCAGCTTGGATAGTCGCGGCACTGAAGCTTTCTTT
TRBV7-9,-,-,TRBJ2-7,CASSFTRVEQYF,TGTGCCAGCAGCTTTACGAGGGTCGAGCAGTACTTC
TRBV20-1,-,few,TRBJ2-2,CSPGGTGELFF,TGCAGTCCCGGAGGCACCGGGGAGCTGTTTTTT
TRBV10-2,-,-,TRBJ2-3,CASSGTTLTDTQYF,TGCGCCAGCAGTGGGACTACACTCACAGATACGCAGTATTTT
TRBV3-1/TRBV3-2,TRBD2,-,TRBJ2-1,CASSQRGAYNEQFF,TGTGCCAGCAGCCAGCGGGGGGCCTACAATGAGCAGTTCTTC
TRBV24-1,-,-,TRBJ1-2,CATSDPGGYGYTF,TGTGCCACCAGTGACCCGGGGGGCTATGGCTACACCTTC
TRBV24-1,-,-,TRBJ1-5,CATSDPRDLNQPQHF,TGTGCCACCAGTGATCCGCGGGACCTCAATCAGCCCCAGCATTTT
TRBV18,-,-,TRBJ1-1,CASSPLATGGGTEAFF,TGTGCCAGCTCACCCTTGGCGACGGGGGGTGGCACTGAAGCTTTCTTT
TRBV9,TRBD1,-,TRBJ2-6,CASSPTGSGANVLTF,TGTGCCAGCAGCCCGACAGGGTCTGGGGCCAACGTCCTGACTTTC
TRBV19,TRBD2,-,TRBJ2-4,CASRPSGGGTQYF,TGTGCCAGTAGACCGAGCGGGGGCGGTACTCAGTACTTC
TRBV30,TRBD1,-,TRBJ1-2,CAWRRQGTYGYTF,TGTGCCTGGAGACGACAGGGGACTTATGGCTACACCTTC
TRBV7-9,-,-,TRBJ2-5,CASSVLQETQYF,TGTGCCAGCAGCGTATTACAAGAGACCCAGTACTTC
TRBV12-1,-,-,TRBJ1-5,CASSYAGVRNQPQHF,TGTGCCAGCAGCTACGCGGGGGTCAGAAATCAGCCCCAGCATTTT
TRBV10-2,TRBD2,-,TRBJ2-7,CASSEVAGSYEQYF,TGCGCCAGCAGTGAGGTAGCGGGCTCCTACGAGCAGTACTTC
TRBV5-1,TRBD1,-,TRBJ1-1,CASSLSTGGTEAFF,TGCGCCAGCAGCTTGTCGACAGGGGGCACTGAAGCTTTCTTT
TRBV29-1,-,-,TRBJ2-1,CSVGNREGEQFF,TGCAGCGTTGGGAACAGGGAGGGCGAGCAGTTCTTC